These 28 T cell receptor beta chains came from one sample sequenced in a study of OX40 agonist ivuxolimab in advanced cancers. Assay used: immunoSEQ multiplex PCR; TCRdb lists only in-frame clones, some missing. The sample has tens of thousands of clones, approximately 87% seen once. The specimen was CD4+ or CD8+ T cells sorted from blood, collected in a trial of the OX40 agonist ivuxolimab. These receptors all stem from an adult with an advanced solid tumor such as melanoma, head and neck, liver or kidney cancer.

The chain couples TRBV7-8 to TRBJ2-1; D is uncertain. The CDR3 runs to 11 residues. Germline V lookup: CDR1 SGHVS, CDR2 FQNEAQ. With 4 bases removed from V and 7 bases from J, the gap between germline ends came to 5 bases. Here the CDR3 DNA reads TGTGCCAGCAGCTATCGGAATGAGCAGTTCTTC. Translating gives CASSYRNEQFF.

In DNA, the CDR3 is TGTGCCAGCTCACCACCGGGGGGACCAATGGGTCCTAACTATGGCTACACCTTC. This translates into CASSPPGGPMGPNYGYTF. The rearrangement uses TRBV18 and TRBJ1-2; D may be TRBD1 (5 bases). Trimming removed 0 bases at V and 0 bases at J, with 17 bases between. CDR1 is KGHSH, CDR2 LQKENI, per germline. The CDR3 is 18 residues long.

The table lists this clone with a count of one. The gene calls are TRBV5-4 and TRBJ1-1; D may be TRBD1 (5 bases). The V end lost 4 bases, the J end lost 8 bases, and 21 bases lay between the germline ends. CDR1 is SGHNT, CDR2 YYREEE, per germline (reference sequence). The CDR3 sequence is 15 residues long. This chain's CDR3 is CASSEAGTKMLEAFF. The DNA of the CDR3 is TGTGCCAGCAGCGAAGCCGGGACCAAGATGCTAGAAGCTTTCTTT.

The chain carries TRBV7-9 and TRBJ1-4; the D is unclear. The CDR3 extends over 11 amino acids. Germline V gene sequence: CDR1 SEHNR, CDR2 FQNEAQ (reference sequence). Trimming left V 2 bases short and J 10 bases short, with 5 bases between. The CDR3 bases are TGTGCCAGCAGCTTAAGCGGAAAACTGTTTTTT. Translating gives CASSLSGKLFF.

V usage is TRBV6-6 and J usage is TRBJ1-2; D gene unclear. CDR1 and CDR2 (germline): MNHNY, SVGAGI (reference sequence). V lost 8 bases and J lost 0, with 7 bases in between. The CDR3 contains 12 residues. CDR3 sequence reads: CASGEANYGYTF. In nucleotides, the CDR3 is TGTGCCAGCGGGGAAGCTAACTATGGCTACACCTTC.

The chain's CDR3 is CASSQFKEAGNQPQHF. CDR3 nucleotide sequence: TGCGCCAGCAGCCAATTTAAGGAGGCTGGGAATCAGCCCCAGCATTTT. The V gene is TRBV4-1, the J gene TRBJ1-5; the D is unclear. Germline assignment: CDR1 MGHRA and CDR2 YSYEKL. This CDR3 comprises 16 residues. V lost 2 bases, J lost 4 bases, and 15 bases lay in between.

This sequence joins TRBV27 and TRBJ2-2; 8 bases are a match to TRBD2. V lost 3 bases and J lost 6; bases outside the gene matches: 9. CDR3 length equals 16 residues. From germline, CDR1 is MNHEY and CDR2 SMNVEV (reference sequence). The chain's CDR3 is CASSFVGAGGPGELFF. CDR3 DNA sequence: TGTGCCAGCAGTTTTGTTGGCGCGGGAGGTCCCGGGGAGCTGTTTTTT.

The V gene is TRBV6-5, the J gene TRBJ1-5; 7 bases fit TRBD1. Germline loops: CDR1 MNHEY, CDR2 SVGAGI. This CDR3 has 14 amino acids. J lost 5 bases, V lost 2 bases, and 3 bases had no gene match. This CDR3 is CASSYAGTDQPQHF. The DNA for the CDR3 is TGTGCCAGCAGTTACGCTGGGACAGATCAGCCCCAGCATTTT.

This sequence joins TRBV15 and TRBJ2-1; TRBD2 aligns across 8 bases. This CDR3 contains 14 residues. CDR1 LNHNV and CDR2 YYDKDF come from the germline V gene (reference sequence). J gave up 3 bases and V 8 bases, and 6 bases lay outside the gene matches. In nucleotides, the CDR3 is TGTGCCACCGGCGCGGGAGGCTACTACAATGAGCAGTTCTTC. Protein: CATGAGGYYNEQFF.

The chain uses TRBV7-2 and TRBJ2-5; D not certain. The CDR3 consists of 17 residues. V was cut by 0 bases and J by 0 bases, with 14 bases left in between. CDR1 SGHTA and CDR2 FQGNSA come from the germline V gene. The CDR3 here is CASSLAGLTEYQETQYF. The DNA for the CDR3 is TGTGCCAGCAGCTTAGCGGGATTAACAGAGTACCAAGAGACCCAGTACTTC.

The rearrangement joins TRBV13 to TRBJ2-5, with 7 nucleotides matching TRBD2. Germline-derived CDR1 and CDR2 are PRHDT and FYEKMQ (reference sequence). This CDR3 spans 12 amino acids. The V and J ends lost 6 bases and 7 bases, in that order; junction bases with no gene match: 5. CDR3 DNA: TGTGCCAGCAGTGTATCGGGGGGGACCCAGTACTTC. It specifies CASSVSGGTQYF.

This clone was seen only a few times. The chain uses TRBV2 and TRBJ2-2; a weak D match, TRBD1 (6 bases). Germline CDR1 and CDR2: SNHLY and FYNNEI. The germline V and J ends were trimmed by 6 bases and 4 bases, with 15 bases remaining between them. The length of the CDR3 is 15 residues. As DNA, the CDR3 is TGTGCCAGCAGCCCTAAGACAGGTTTCACCGGGGAGCTGTTTTTT. It is translated as CASSPKTGFTGELFF.

This chain links TRBV13 with TRBJ2-7; the D gene is possibly TRBD2 (6 bases). Trimming stripped 6 bases from V and 5 bases from J, with 17 bases between. This CDR3 contains 14 residues. Germline assignment: CDR1 PRHDT and CDR2 FYEKMQ (reference sequence). The CDR3 protein is CASRLPGGINEQYF. The CDR3 DNA follows: TGTGCCAGCAGACTCCCCGGGGGAATCAACGAGCAGTACTTC. The full variable domain, completed using reference TRBV13 and TRBJ2-7, is AAGVIQSPRHLIKEKRETATLKCYPIPRHDTVYWYQQGPGQDPQFLISFYEKMQSDKGSIPDRFSAQQFSDYHSELNMSSLELGDSALYFCASRLPGGINEQYFGPGTRLTVT.

J is TRBJ2-7 and V is TRBV27, with D perhaps matching TRBD2 (6 bases). The CDR3 contains 14 residues. Germline CDR1 MNHEY, CDR2 SMNVEV (reference sequence). The ends were cut back, 5 bases at V and 2 bases at J, with 13 bases in the middle. CDR3 in DNA: TGTGCCAGCAGTAGGGGACTTACAACCTACGAGCAGTACTTC. Translated: CASSRGLTTYEQYF.

The chain has TRBV2 and TRBJ1-1; tentatively, D is TRBD1 (6 bases). CDR1 and CDR2 (germline): SNHLY, FYNNEI. This CDR3 contains 14 residues. The V end lost 8 bases, the J end lost 1 base, and 14 bases lay between the germline ends. The CDR3 DNA reads TGTGCCAGCCAAGACTGGGGGGCGAACACTGAAGCTTTCTTT. This gives the protein CASQDWGANTEAFF.

This clone showed up just once. This chain joins TRBV6-6 and TRBJ1-1, with D unclear. V lost 5 bases and J 4 bases, leaving 14 bases between the germline ends. The germline V gene has CDR1 MNHNY and CDR2 SVGAGI (reference sequence). This CDR3 comprises 14 residues. CDR3 sequence reads: CASSHRFMGTEAFF. Here the CDR3 DNA reads TGTGCCAGCAGTCACCGGTTTATGGGCACTGAAGCTTTCTTT.

The J gene is TRBJ1-1, the V gene TRBV19; unclear D gene. Per germline, CDR1 LNHDA and CDR2 SQIVND (reference sequence). The germline V and J ends were trimmed by 5 bases and 0 bases, with 13 bases remaining between them. The CDR3 runs to 15 residues. This chain's CDR3 is CASSLPREVNTEAFF. CDR3 nucleotides: TGTGCCAGTAGTCTCCCGAGGGAAGTGAACACTGAAGCTTTCTTT.

The V gene is TRBV13, the J gene TRBJ2-7, with 9 nucleotides matching TRBD2. The junction had 5 bases not matched to a gene; V was cut back by 5 bases and J by 3 bases. The CDR3 length is 14 residues. In germline, CDR1 is PRHDT, CDR2 FYEKMQ (reference sequence). CDR3 sequence (DNA): TGTGCCAGCAGCCTTAGCGGGAGCCTCTACGAGCAGTACTTC. Its protein product is CASSLSGSLYEQYF.

The rearrangement joins TRBV7-2 to TRBJ2-4, with no clear D. The CDR3 length is 15 residues. Trimming removed 1 base from V and 6 bases from J, with 13 bases in between. The V gene's germline CDR1 is SGHTA and CDR2 FQGNSA. The CDR3 here is CASSLVGVQLNIQYF. CDR3 nucleotides: TGTGCCAGCAGCTTAGTAGGAGTCCAACTAAACATTCAGTACTTC.

The chain uses TRBV15 and TRBJ1-2; perhaps TRBD1 as D (6 bases). Germline CDR1 LNHNV, CDR2 YYDKDF (reference sequence). The ends were cut back, 1 base at V and 0 bases at J, with 15 bases in the middle. The CDR3 has 17 residues. In DNA form, the CDR3 reads TGTGCCACCAGCAGAGCAGGGGATCGACTATCTAACTATGGCTACACCTTC. Translated, it gives CATSRAGDRLSNYGYTF.

This clone was seen once. J is TRBJ1-2 and V is TRBV19; perhaps TRBD1 as D (5 bases). This CDR3 region has 11 residues. V lost 4 bases to trimming and J lost 9 bases, with 9 bases between them. From germline, CDR1 is LNHDA and CDR2 SQIVND (reference sequence). The CDR3 protein is CASSNRRSYTF. The CDR3 nucleotides are TGTGCCAGTAGTAACAGGAGGAGCTACACCTTC.

V and J are TRBV27 and TRBJ2-5; D possibly uses TRBD1 or TRBD2 (5 bases each). Trimming pared 4 bases from V and 1 base from J, leaving 10 bases between. Germline loops: CDR1 MNHEY, CDR2 SMNVEV (reference sequence). This CDR3 has 14 residues. CDR3 sequence: CASSSGRFQETQYF. The CDR3 DNA reads TGTGCCAGCAGTTCGGGACGGTTCCAAGAGACCCAGTACTTC.

This chain uses TRBV7-8 with TRBJ2-3; TRBD2 matches 8 bases. Looked up from germline, CDR1 is SGHVS and CDR2 is FQNEAQ. This CDR3 comprises 18 residues. Trimming cost V 1 base and J 1 base; bases outside gene matches: 10. DNA for the CDR3: TGTGCCAGCAGCTTAGAAGGGTCAGCGGGGGACCGCACAGATACGCAGTATTTT. Protein product: CASSLEGSAGDRTDTQYF.

V is TRBV5-6 and J is TRBJ2-7; the D gene is possibly TRBD2 (5 bases). CDR1 and CDR2 (germline): SGHDT, YYEEEE. This CDR3 has 14 residues. V was pared by 3 bases and J by 3 bases, with 13 bases between. The CDR3 DNA is TGTGCCAGCAGCTCCGGGAAACGGTACTACGAGCAGTACTTC. Protein product: CASSSGKRYYEQYF.

This chain joins TRBV9 and TRBJ1-2, with 7 bases that match TRBD1. The germline V gene has CDR1 SGDLS and CDR2 YYNGEE. The CDR3 length is 15 residues. V was clipped by 0 bases and J by 8 bases; unmatched bases: 10. The CDR3, as DNA: TGTGCCAGCAGCGTAGACATGCGGCAGGGGGACGGCTACACCTTC. It is translated as CASSVDMRQGDGYTF. The full variable domain, in which reference TRBV9 and TRBJ1-2 provide the parts outside the CDR3, is DSGVTQTPKHLITATGQRVTLRCSPRSGDLSVYWYQQSLDQGLQFLIQYYNGEERAKGNILERFSAQQFPDLHSELNLSSLELGDSALYFCASSVDMRQGDGYTFGSGTRLTVV.

The chain combines TRBV4-1 with TRBJ1-1, with TRBD1 matching 9 bases. Germline CDR1 is MGHRA and CDR2 is YSYEKL. The junction had 6 bases not matched to a gene; V was cut back by 5 bases and J by 11 bases. There are 12 residues in the CDR3. The CDR3 region has the DNA TGCGCCAGCAGCAGGACAGGGGAGGAGGCTTTCTTT. As protein: CASSRTGEEAFF.

As to this clone: This sample also contains other DNA sequences that code for the same CDR3. The chain uses TRBV25-1 and TRBJ1-1, with no clear D. V lost 6 bases, J lost 0 bases, and 11 bases lay in between. The CDR3 spans 14 residues. Germline assignment: CDR1 MGHDK and CDR2 SYGVNS. Written as DNA, the CDR3 is TGTGCCAGCAGCCCCTTGGCGGTGAACACTGAAGCTTTCTTT. Translation: CASSPLAVNTEAFF.

The chain has TRBV6-5 and TRBJ2-7, with D perhaps matching TRBD1 or TRBD2 (5 bases each). This CDR3 comprises 13 residues. Germline V gene sequence: CDR1 MNHEY, CDR2 SVGAGI. V lost 2 bases to trimming and J lost 7 bases, with 12 bases between them. This CDR3 reads CASSYNSWGEQYF. The CDR3 coding sequence is TGTGCCAGCAGTTACAACTCCTGGGGGGAGCAGTACTTC.